Reported below is one T cell receptor (beta chain). Its cognate antigen is unknown. One end of the junction does not line up with germline, which may come from a read error. Genomic DNA was employed as the template in profiling TCR beta VDJ and CDR3. MiXCR, applied by TCRdb to the reads, yields one record per CDR3 protein. This sample has hundreds of thousands of distinct CDR3 sequences, with 65% to 75% found just once. Per germline, CDR1 SGHTA and CDR2 FQGTGA. The CDR3 has 16 amino acids. The sample originates from a study of CD8+CD57+ T cells in acquired aplastic anemia. Study at large: DNA recovered from sorted CD4+ and CD8+ cells had a mean of about 3 ug. Study-level findings and limits: The number of CD8+ CDR3 sequences shared by patients and controls was around 30.

The origin of this receptor is a human donor in good health, serving as a control. This rearrangement joins TRBV7-3 to TRBJ1-1; D is perhaps TRBD1 (6 bases). The sample consisted of sorted CD4+, CD8+, or CD8+CD57+ T cells (not recorded which) from PBMCs. This CDR3 reads CASSSGGGMSKTDAFF. CDR3 DNA sequence: TGTGCCAGCAGCTCGGGAGGGGGGATGAGTAAAACTGATGCTTTCTTT.